The 30 T cell receptor beta chains below come from one sample, sequenced in a study of blood T cell repertoires in COVID-19. TCRdb's table, derived via immunoSEQ multiplex PCR, lists solely in-frame clones and lacks some. Of 300,000 to 400,000 clones listed, approximately 88% are singletons. Specimen: peripheral blood. These receptors were obtained from a woman aged 30 to 39 with COVID-19, enrolled during active disease.

As DNA, the CDR3 is TGTGCCAGCACTGGGGACACCTACACCGGGGAGCTGTTTTTT. As protein: CASTGDTYTGELFF. V is TRBV6-1 and J is TRBJ2-2, with a weak D call TRBD1 (6 bases). CDR3 length: 14 amino acids. Germline V gene data show CDR1 as MNHNS and CDR2 as SASEGT. The ends were cut back, 7 bases at V and 3 bases at J, with 12 bases in the middle.

The chain employs TRBV5-1 and TRBJ2-1; D remains unclear. Germline-derived CDR1 and CDR2 are SGHRS and YFSETQ. The V end lost 2 bases, the J end lost 4 bases, and 13 bases lay between the germline ends. This CDR3 has 15 amino acids. CDR3 residues: CASSLLQMSYNEQFF. The CDR3 nucleotides read TGCGCCAGCAGCTTACTACAAATGTCTTACAATGAGCAGTTCTTC.

The CDR3 region has the DNA TGTGCCAGCAGCCTCGGGACAGGGGGAGATACGCAGTATTTT. Its translation is CASSLGTGGDTQYF. The rearrangement uses TRBV6-6 and TRBJ2-3; TRBD1 agrees at 11 bases. The J segment lost 5 bases and the V segment lost 6 bases, leaving 4 bases of the junction unmatched. Per germline, CDR1 MNHNY and CDR2 SVGAGI (reference sequence). The CDR3 is 14 amino acids.

About this clone itself: Other DNA sequences in this sample translate to the same CDR3. The V and J genes are TRBV18 and TRBJ2-3; D perhaps matches TRBD2 (6 bases). V was cut by 3 bases and J by 3 bases, with 7 bases left in between. CDR3 length: 13 amino acids. Germline V CDR1 and CDR2: KGHSH, LQKENI. The CDR3 loop is CASSPRGTDTQYF. CDR3 in DNA: TGTGCCAGCTCACCGCGGGGAACAGATACGCAGTATTTT.

CDR3 protein: CASSLGDSSMNSPLHF. The CDR3 nucleotides read TGCGCCAGCAGCTTGGGGGACAGCTCAATGAATTCACCCCTCCACTTT. The chain is built from TRBV5-1 and TRBJ1-6; 7 positions match TRBD1. This CDR3 region has 16 residues. V lost 0 bases and J lost 7; bases outside the gene matches: 7. From germline, CDR1 is SGHRS and CDR2 YFSETQ. The variable domain in full, with the rest retrieved from reference TRBV5-1 and TRBJ1-6, is KAGVTQTPRYLIKTRGQQVTLSCSPISGHRSVSWYQQTPGQGLQFLFEYFSETQRNKGNFPGRFSGRQFSNSRSEMNVSTLELGDSALYLCASSLGDSSMNSPLHFGNGTRLTVT.

The gene calls are TRBV5-5 and TRBJ2-3; maybe TRBD1 (6 bases). The CDR3 contains 17 residues. V lost 5 bases, J lost 0 bases, and 19 bases lay in between. Germline V lookup: CDR1 SGHKS, CDR2 YYEKEE (reference sequence). In DNA, the CDR3 is TGTGCCAGCAGATTGTCGGGACACCGGTCTAGCACAGATACGCAGTATTTT. This encodes CASRLSGHRSSTDTQYF.

This chain connects TRBV28 to TRBJ1-2, with TRBD1 matching 9 bases. Trimming removed 10 bases from V and 8 bases from J; junction bases left unmatched: 11. The CDR3 contains 13 residues. Germline V gene sequence: CDR1 MDHEN, CDR2 SYDVKM. The CDR3 DNA reads TGTGCCATCCAGACACAGGGGGCGCGAGGCTACACCTTC. Its protein is CAIQTQGARGYTF.

The chain joins TRBV6-2 or TRBV6-3 to TRBJ1-6; D is unresolved. The CDR3 is made up of 14 amino acids. V was trimmed by 2 bases and J by 6 bases, leaving 8 bases between them. Germline V CDR1 and CDR2: MNHEY, SVGEGT. In DNA, the CDR3 is TGTGCCAGCAGTTACGGCGGAGTTAATTCACCCCTCCACTTT. Amino acid sequence: CASSYGGVNSPLHF.

The chain couples TRBV28 to TRBJ2-2; 9 bases map to TRBD2. The J segment lost 6 bases and the V segment lost 3 bases, leaving 2 bases of the junction unmatched. The CDR3 loop spans 14 amino acids. The V gene's germline CDR1 is MDHEN and CDR2 SYDVKM. CDR3 amino acids: CASSLGGGAGELFF. Written as DNA, the CDR3 is TGTGCCAGCAGTTTGGGCGGGGGGGCCGGGGAGCTGTTTTTT.

The V gene is TRBV4-2, the J gene TRBJ2-1; 8 bases are a match to TRBD1. The length of the CDR3 is 18 residues. J gave up 4 bases and V 5 bases, and 16 bases lay outside the gene matches. Germline CDR1 is LGHNA and CDR2 is YNFKEQ. CDR3 residues: CASSERRGPGQAYNEQFF. The CDR3 coding sequence is TGTGCCAGCAGCGAGCGAAGGGGCCCGGGACAGGCTTACAATGAGCAGTTCTTC.

The table lists this clone with a count of one. The gene calls are TRBV2 and TRBJ1-4; D gene ambiguous. V lost 4 bases and J 7 bases, leaving 16 bases between the germline ends. Germline CDR1 and CDR2: SNHLY and FYNNEI. The CDR3 length is 15 residues. As DNA, the CDR3 is TGTGCCAGCAGTGGGTTAGGTGGGAGCTCTGAAAAACTGTTTTTT. Translating it yields CASSGLGGSSEKLFF. Supplemented by reference TRBV2 and TRBJ1-4, the full variable domain reads EPEVTQTPSHQVTQMGQEVILRCVPISNHLYFYWYRQILGQKVEFLVSFYNNEISEKSEIFDDQFSVERPDGSNFTLKIRSTKLEDSAMYFCASSGLGGSSEKLFFGSGTQLSVL.

The V call is TRBV30, the J call TRBJ1-1, with D tentatively TRBD1 (6 bases). Trimming cost V 8 bases and J 5 bases, with 18 bases left between them. The V gene's germline CDR1 is GTSNPN and CDR2 SVGIG (reference sequence). This CDR3 is built from 13 residues. CDR3 residues: CAGQQGRRTEAFF. The CDR3 bases are TGTGCCGGGCAACAGGGCAGAAGAACTGAAGCTTTCTTT.

The V call is TRBV19, the J call TRBJ2-1, with 11 bases identical to TRBD2. The CDR3 totals 17 residues. V lost 11 bases, J lost 0 bases, and 12 bases stayed unmatched. The germline CDR1 and CDR2 sequences are LNHDA and SQIVND (reference sequence). The CDR3 region is CASALAGGLSSYNEQFF. CDR3 nucleotides: TGTGCCTCCGCTCTAGCGGGGGGACTATCCTCCTACAATGAGCAGTTCTTC.

V is TRBV4-1 and J is TRBJ1-2; D gene uncertain. The V gene's germline CDR1 is MGHRA and CDR2 YSYEKL. The CDR3 runs to 16 residues. Trimming took off 0 bases at V and 7 bases at J, with 18 bases between the two ends. The CDR3 DNA is TGCGCCAGCAGCCAAGATCGCCAGTCGTCGACTGGTGGCTACACCTTC. Translated, it gives CASSQDRQSSTGGYTF.

The rearrangement links TRBV7-9 to TRBJ1-5; no clear D. CDR1 is SEHNR, CDR2 FQNEAQ, per germline (reference sequence). The ends were cut back, 5 bases at V and 0 bases at J, with 8 bases in the middle. CDR3 size: 14 residues. CDR3 protein: CASSGGDSNQPQHF. The CDR3 DNA sequence: TGTGCCAGCAGCGGAGGAGATAGCAATCAGCCCCAGCATTTT.

This clone was recorded once. The chain has TRBV5-1 and TRBJ1-2, with a tentative D call TRBD1 (6 bases). The CDR3 runs 16 residues. The V and J ends lost 3 bases and 0 bases respectively, with 15 bases between them. Germline V lookup: CDR1 SGHRS, CDR2 YFSETQ. In DNA form, the CDR3 reads TGCGCCAGCAGCTCCCAAGCGACAGGTCCTAACTATGGCTACACCTTC. This translates into CASSSQATGPNYGYTF.

The chain couples TRBV11-3 to TRBJ2-7; 9 bases line up with TRBD1. The CDR3 is 14 amino acids. With 5 bases clipped from V and 0 bases from J, the junction kept 2 bases outside the gene matches. CDR1 and CDR2 from the germline V gene are SGHNT and YENEEA. The CDR3 nucleotides read TGTGCCAGCAGCAAGACAGGGGGCTCCTACGAGCAGTACTTC. Translated, it gives CASSKTGGSYEQYF.

This chain links TRBV5-5 with TRBJ1-5; a weak D match, TRBD1 (5 bases). Trimming removed 3 bases from V and 3 bases from J, with 13 bases in between. The V gene's germline CDR1 is SGHKS and CDR2 YYEKEE (reference sequence). The CDR3 covers 15 residues. As DNA, the CDR3 is TGTGCCAGCAGCTCACAGGTCAGGAACAATCAGCCCCAGCATTTT. Amino acid sequence: CASSSQVRNNQPQHF.

The chain uses TRBV7-9 and TRBJ2-7; D gene ambiguous. V was pared by 1 base and J by 4 bases, with 11 bases between. Per germline, CDR1 SEHNR and CDR2 FQNEAQ (reference sequence). This CDR3 region has 14 residues. The CDR3 sequence: CASSLDGRLYEQYV. The CDR3 DNA follows: TGTGCCAGCAGCTTAGACGGCAGGTTATACGAGCAGTACGTC.

The genes are TRBV19 and TRBJ1-5, with 7 bases aligning to TRBD1. The CDR3 sequence is 18 residues long. J lost 2 bases, V lost 5 bases, and 15 bases had no gene match. Germline CDR1 LNHDA, CDR2 SQIVND (reference sequence). The CDR3 coding sequence is TGTGCCAGTAGTCCCGGACTACTGACAGGGACCCGCAATCAGCCCCAGCATTTT. The encoded protein is CASSPGLLTGTRNQPQHF.

DNA of the CDR3: TGTGCCAGTAGCCCAACCCAGATGGGGAGCGGAAACACCATATATTTT. Translation gives CASSPTQMGSGNTIYF. The J gene is TRBJ1-3, the V gene TRBV19; D is undetermined. The germline CDR1 and CDR2 sequences are LNHDA and SQIVND (reference sequence). The CDR3 has 16 residues. V was clipped by 6 bases and J by 4 bases, with 19 bases between them.

This clone was seen only once. V gene TRBV7-3 combines with J gene TRBJ2-3; 10 nucleotides match TRBD2. Germline loops: CDR1 SGHTA, CDR2 FQGTGA. J was trimmed by 4 bases and V by 0 bases; bases with no gene match: 1. This CDR3 comprises 15 residues. The CDR3 protein is CASSLTSGGPDTQYF. CDR3 DNA: TGTGCCAGCAGCTTAACTAGCGGGGGGCCAGATACGCAGTATTTT.

The V gene is TRBV5-6, the J gene TRBJ1-5, with D possibly matching TRBD1 (6 bases). Germline-derived CDR1 and CDR2 are SGHDT and YYEEEE. This CDR3 has 16 residues. Trimming removed 0 bases from V and 3 bases from J, with 13 bases in between. The CDR3 sequence is CASSLAGGPNNQPQHF. In DNA form, the CDR3 reads TGTGCCAGCAGCTTGGCTGGGGGCCCAAACAATCAGCCCCAGCATTTT.

The rearrangement joins TRBV15 to TRBJ2-1; 9 positions agree with TRBD2. CDR1 LNHNV and CDR2 YYDKDF come from the germline V gene (reference sequence). The CDR3 is 14 residues long. The V and J ends lost 5 bases and 3 bases, in that order; junction bases with no gene match: 2. The CDR3 sequence is CATSGGGDYNEQFF. The CDR3 DNA reads as TGTGCCACCAGCGGCGGGGGGGACTACAATGAGCAGTTCTTC.

This chain uses TRBV7-8 with TRBJ2-2; D is unresolved. V lost 3 bases, J lost 1 base, and 9 bases lay in between. The germline V gene encodes CDR1 SGHVS and CDR2 FQNEAQ. This CDR3 spans 15 amino acids. The CDR3 nucleotides are TGTGCCAGCAGCTTTTGGGCAGAGAACACCGGGGAGCTGTTTTTT. Protein sequence: CASSFWAENTGELFF. Complete variable domain (other parts from reference TRBV7-8 and TRBJ2-2): GAGVSQSPRYKVAKRGQDVALRCDPISGHVSLFWYQQALGQGPEFLTYFQNEAQLDKSGLPSDRFFAERPEGSVSTLKIQRTQQEDSAVYLCASSFWAENTGELFFGEGSRLTVL.

The J gene is TRBJ1-2, the V gene TRBV28, with 9 bases matching TRBD1. With 6 bases clipped from V and 4 bases from J, the junction kept 9 bases outside the gene matches. Germline V gene lookup returns CDR1 MDHEN and CDR2 SYDVKM. The CDR3 has 15 residues. The CDR3 nucleotides read TGTGCCAGCAGCCTAACAGGGGGCCTGGGCTATGGCTACACCTTC. Translating it yields CASSLTGGLGYGYTF.

J is TRBJ2-2 and V is TRBV5-1; perhaps TRBD2 as D (6 bases). Germline values: CDR1 SGHRS, CDR2 YFSETQ. This CDR3 spans 15 amino acids. Trimming took off 6 bases at V and 2 bases at J, with 14 bases between the two ends. CDR3: CASTYVGGNTGELFF. The CDR3 region has the DNA TGCGCCAGCACCTACGTCGGGGGAAACACCGGGGAGCTGTTTTTT.

V is TRBV27 and J is TRBJ1-4; 8 nucleotides line up with TRBD1. Germline CDR1 reads MNHEY; CDR2 reads SMNVEV (reference sequence). With V trimmed by 4 bases and J by 10 bases, 14 bases remained unmatched. This CDR3 spans 16 amino acids. Here the CDR3 DNA reads TGTGCCAGCAGTTCTCACCCTGGACAGGGATTGGGAAAACTGTTTTTT. Encoded protein: CASSSHPGQGLGKLFF.

The V call is TRBV5-1, the J call TRBJ1-1; D is ambiguous. CDR3 length equals 14 residues. Trimming pared 0 bases from V and 10 bases from J, leaving 16 bases between. Looked up from germline, CDR1 is SGHRS and CDR2 is YFSETQ. CDR3 in amino acids: CASSLDSIELGAFF. CDR3 sequence (DNA): TGCGCCAGCAGCTTGGACTCAATAGAGCTTGGAGCTTTCTTT.

There are many counts of this clone. The chain has TRBV6-2 or TRBV6-3 and TRBJ2-1; a possible D gene is TRBD2 (6 bases). The CDR3 has 14 amino acids. Trimming stripped 4 bases from V and 6 bases from J, with 13 bases between. From germline, CDR1 is MNHEY and CDR2 SVGEGT. CDR3 nucleotides: TGTGCCAGCAGTTGGAGGGCAGAAGCCAATGAGCAGTTCTTC. Protein: CASSWRAEANEQFF.